The 18 T cell receptor beta chains below were found in one sample sequenced in a study of blood T cell repertoires in COVID-19 (dated by TCRdb to about 2020). The library was made by the immunoSEQ multiplex PCR assay. TCRdb mirrors the immuneACCESS table, restricted to in-frame sequences. Some clones are absent from its copies; in checked studies, under half trace to an unresolved V gene, and the reason for the others is unknown. Present in this sample are about 180,000 clones, around 87% of which were seen just once. 2.5% of the sample lies in the top ten. The sequenced material came from peripheral blood. The source is a man in his forties with active or convalescent COVID-19.

The V call is TRBV11-2, the J call TRBJ2-2, with 14 bases lining up with TRBD2. V shed 5 bases and J 3 bases; nucleotides not matched to a gene: 8. The germline CDR1 and CDR2 sequences are SGHAT and FQNNGV. The CDR3 sequence is 18 residues long. CDR3 sequence reads: CASSPQGLAGEYTGELFF. CDR3 DNA: TGTGCCAGCAGCCCACAGGGACTAGCGGGGGAATACACCGGGGAGCTGTTTTTT.

The rearrangement joins TRBV7-3 to TRBJ2-2; TRBD2 agrees at 13 bases. Germline CDR1 and CDR2: SGHTA and FQGTGA. CDR3 length: 16 amino acids. With 5 bases clipped from V and 5 bases from J, the junction kept 5 bases outside the gene matches. In nucleotides, the CDR3 is TGTGCCAGCAGCCCCGGACTAGCGGGGGTAACCGGGGAGCTGTTTTTT. Translating gives CASSPGLAGVTGELFF.

The V gene is TRBV30, the J gene TRBJ1-1; TRBD1 aligns across 7 bases. This CDR3 has 14 amino acids. Germline trimming cut 4 bases from V and 1 base from J; bases unmatched to any gene: 6. The germline V gene has CDR1 GTSNPN and CDR2 SVGIG (reference sequence). DNA for the CDR3: TGTGCCTGGACGACCGGGACAGCGAACACTGAAGCTTTCTTT. Translation gives CAWTTGTANTEAFF.

V is TRBV5-4 and J is TRBJ1-1; the D gene is possibly TRBD1 (6 bases). The germline CDR1 and CDR2 sequences are SGHNT and YYREEE (reference sequence). This CDR3 is built from 14 residues. V lost 4 bases, J lost 0 bases, and 10 bases lay in between. CDR3 DNA sequence: TGTGCCAGCAGCCCGGGACACTTGAACACTGAAGCTTTCTTT. This encodes CASSPGHLNTEAFF.

The chain has TRBV28 and TRBJ1-6; 8 bases match TRBD1. Per germline, CDR1 MDHEN and CDR2 SYDVKM. J was trimmed by 13 bases and V by 5 bases; bases with no gene match: 10. The CDR3 runs to 14 residues. For the CDR3, the DNA is TGTGCCAGCAGTCCTCCGGGACAGGATGAGCCCCTCCACTTT. Protein sequence: CASSPPGQDEPLHF.

V usage is TRBV5-1 and J usage is TRBJ2-2; 7 bases fit TRBD1. The junction had 3 bases not matched to a gene; V was cut back by 0 bases and J by 7 bases. CDR3 length: 14 residues. CDR1 is SGHRS, CDR2 YFSETQ, per germline. The CDR3 sequence: CASSLGQGVGELFF. The DNA for the CDR3 is TGCGCCAGCAGCTTGGGACAGGGAGTCGGGGAGCTGTTTTTT. Looking up the rest from reference TRBV5-1 and TRBJ2-2 gives the full variable domain: KAGVTQTPRYLIKTRGQQVTLSCSPISGHRSVSWYQQTPGQGLQFLFEYFSETQRNKGNFPGRFSGRQFSNSRSEMNVSTLELGDSALYLCASSLGQGVGELFFGEGSRLTVL.

In this sample, this clone turned up once. The rearrangement joins TRBV10-1 to TRBJ2-2, with 9 bases matching TRBD1. V was pared by 8 bases and J by 4 bases, with 14 bases of the junction left unmatched. CDR3 length: 17 amino acids. Germline lookup yields CDR1 WNHNN and CDR2 SYGVQD (reference sequence). In DNA form, the CDR3 reads TGCGCCAGCGGAGGGGACAGGGAGGGCCCCCGCACCGGGGAGCTGTTTTTT. It is translated as CASGGDREGPRTGELFF.

The chain links TRBV5-1 to TRBJ1-2, with TRBD1 as a possible D gene (6 bases). Germline V gene sequence: CDR1 SGHRS, CDR2 YFSETQ. CDR3 length equals 14 residues. Trimming cost V 0 bases and J 12 bases, with 18 bases left between them. The CDR3 region has the DNA TGCGCCAGCAGCTTGGGCCCCGGACAGAACCCAGACACCTTC. It translates to CASSLGPGQNPDTF.

V is TRBV10-3 and J is TRBJ1-2; 9 positions match TRBD1. Germline values: CDR1 ENHRY, CDR2 SYGVKD. After removal of 4 bases from V and 5 bases from J, the junction contained 8 bases not matched to a gene. This CDR3 is 15 amino acids long. In nucleotides, the CDR3 is TGTGCCATCAGTGGCCAGTTAGGGACAGGGTATGGCTACACCTTC. Protein product: CAISGQLGTGYGYTF.

This clone was observed a few times. CDR3 sequence reads: CASSENSYSNQPQHF. The DNA for the CDR3 is TGTGCCAGCAGTGAAAACAGTTATAGCAATCAGCCCCAGCATTTT. The chain carries TRBV6-1 and TRBJ1-5; D unresolved. The CDR3 is made up of 15 amino acids. Looked up from germline, CDR1 is MNHNS and CDR2 is SASEGT. The V end lost 2 bases, the J end lost 0 bases, and 8 bases lay between the germline ends.

The chain carries TRBV5-1 and TRBJ2-1; 7 bases map to TRBD2. CDR3 length: 15 amino acids. The V gene's germline CDR1 is SGHRS and CDR2 YFSETQ. V shed 4 bases, J shed 7 bases, and the junction held 11 bases outside the gene matches. The CDR3: CASSTAGNEENEQFF. DNA for the CDR3: TGCGCCAGCAGCACAGCGGGGAACGAAGAGAATGAGCAGTTCTTC.

In this sample, this clone turned up a few times. The J gene is TRBJ1-6, the V gene TRBV19; TRBD1 might be the D (5 bases). The CDR3 consists of 14 residues. Trimming took 2 bases from V and 3 from J, leaving 5 bases between them. Germline CDR1 and CDR2: LNHDA and SQIVND (reference sequence). CDR3 residues: CASSITGYNSPLHF. DNA of the CDR3: TGTGCCAGTAGTATAACAGGCTATAATTCACCCCTCCACTTT.

V and J are TRBV5-8 and TRBJ1-5; 9 positions match TRBD1. Germline assignment: CDR1 SGHTS and CDR2 YDEGEE. V gave up 0 bases and J gave up 0 bases; unmatched junction bases: 1. This CDR3 contains 16 residues. The CDR3 reads CASSLGTGVSNQPQHF. The CDR3 DNA is TGTGCCAGCAGCTTGGGGACAGGGGTTAGCAATCAGCCCCAGCATTTT.

V gene TRBV3-1 (or the pseudogene TRBV3-2) combines with J gene TRBJ2-3; 10 nucleotides match TRBD1. Germline CDR1 reads LGHDT; CDR2 reads YNNKEL (reference sequence). The CDR3 is made up of 21 amino acids. J lost 1 base, V lost 0 bases, and 16 bases had no gene match. The CDR3 DNA sequence: TGTGCCAGCAGCCAAGATGGAGGAGGGACAGGGGACCCGGAGGGCACAGATACGCAGTATTTT. Its translation: CASSQDGGGTGDPEGTDTQYF.

The chain is built from TRBV11-3 and TRBJ2-2, with 7 bases fitting TRBD2. This CDR3 comprises 15 residues. The germline V gene has CDR1 SGHNT and CDR2 YENEEA. The V segment lost 5 bases and the J segment 2 bases; nucleotides outside the gene matches: 5. The CDR3 region is CASSLGGTNTGELFF. The CDR3 coding sequence is TGTGCCAGCAGCCTGGGGGGGACTAACACCGGGGAGCTGTTTTTT. The entire variable domain, with the rest obtained from reference TRBV11-3 and TRBJ2-2, is as follows: EAGVVQSPRYKIIEKKQPVAFWCNPISGHNTLYWYLQNLGQGPELLIRYENEEAVDDSQLPKDRFSAERLKGVDSTLKIQPAELGDSAVYLCASSLGGTNTGELFFGEGSRLTVL.

The gene calls are TRBV19 and TRBJ1-4, with unresolved D. Looked up from germline, CDR1 is LNHDA and CDR2 is SQIVND (reference sequence). V was shortened by 6 bases and J by 2 bases, with 7 bases between the two germline ends. CDR3 size: 13 residues. The CDR3 sequence is CASSEATNEKLFF. CDR3 coding DNA: TGTGCCAGTAGCGAGGCGACTAATGAAAAACTGTTTTTT.

The chain joins TRBV12-3 or TRBV12-4 to TRBJ1-2, with TRBD1 as a possible D gene (5 bases). V shed 7 bases and J shed 4 bases, with 13 bases lying between them. This CDR3 comprises 13 residues. The CDR3: CASTVQDVYGYTF. In DNA form, the CDR3 reads TGTGCCAGCACAGTACAGGACGTCTATGGCTACACCTTC.

The chain couples TRBV3-1 (or the pseudogene TRBV3-2) to TRBJ1-4; D is unclear. Trimming stripped 6 bases from V and 8 bases from J, with 16 bases between. Germline V lookup: CDR1 LGHDT, CDR2 YNNKEL (reference sequence). This CDR3 spans 14 amino acids. The CDR3 coding sequence is TGTGCCAGCAGTAAATTAACTGAGGAAGAAAAACTGTTTTTT. It yields the protein CASSKLTEEEKLFF.